This TCR beta chain was obtained from a study of blood T cell repertoires in COVID-19. Looking at the study overall: Material from acute and convalescent COVID-19 was sourced from the United States, Italy and Spain. T cells, B-cell-depleted T cells, or PBMCs supplied cDNA or gDNA.

Only one count was recorded for this clone. Germline trimming cut 8 bases from V and 6 bases from J; bases unmatched to any gene: 10. Per the germline V gene, CDR1 is MDHEN and CDR2 is SYDVKM. The CDR3 extends over 13 amino acids. In the original analysis: Estimates of nucleated cell counts were drawn from the amplification of reference gene primers. TCRdb's table, derived via immunoSEQ multiplex PCR, lists solely in-frame clones and lacks some. The V and J calls and clone size were taken over from that table, and D and trimming were inferred from the DNA. The sample gives roughly 120,000 clones, 80% to 90% of which show up once; around 30% is in the top ten.

This TCR was sampled from a man aged 65 to 85 with active or convalescent COVID-19. The chain employs TRBV28 and TRBJ2-7; 7 bases are a match to TRBD2. The specimen sequenced was peripheral blood. The CDR3 protein is CASGGGRGTEQYF. The CDR3 coding sequence is TGTGCCAGCGGGGGGGGACGCGGAACCGAGCAGTACTTC.